This is a list of T cell receptor beta chains from one sample in a study of blood T cell repertoires in COVID-19. Produced via immunoSEQ multiplex PCR; TCRdb's table is partial and in-frame only. Among roughly 140,000 clones listed, approximately 85% were seen once. Sequencing was done on a sample of peripheral blood. The receptor set was obtained from a woman of 80 years or more with acute or convalescent COVID-19. CDR3s leave out the opening cysteine and the closing phenylalanine or tryptophan. The order of the fields is D gene, J gene, V gene, CDR3 protein. A D gene is named only where the DNA matches it firmly.

D gene: -
J gene: TRBJ2-1
V gene: TRBV21-1
CDR3 protein: ASKPSGSTYNEQF

D gene: -
J gene: TRBJ2-2
V gene: TRBV4-1
CDR3 protein: ASSPPTGELF

D gene: -
J gene: TRBJ2-5
V gene: TRBV11-2
CDR3 protein: ASSVQETQY

D gene: -
J gene: TRBJ1-6
V gene: TRBV2
CDR3 protein: AGGADYNSPLH

D gene: -
J gene: TRBJ2-3
V gene: TRBV7-8
CDR3 protein: ASSLVMGASTDTQY

D gene: -
J gene: TRBJ1-1
V gene: TRBV5-6
CDR3 protein: ASSLPRADAEAF

D gene: TRBD1
J gene: TRBJ2-3
V gene: TRBV3-1/TRBV3-2
CDR3 protein: ASSQFHRGPSGAGTDTQY

D gene: -
J gene: TRBJ2-1
V gene: TRBV5-1
CDR3 protein: ASSFKGDHSYSYNEQF

D gene: -
J gene: TRBJ1-2
V gene: TRBV28
CDR3 protein: ASSTTSGLLYGYT

D gene: -
J gene: TRBJ2-5
V gene: TRBV24-1
CDR3 protein: ATSDSRVPGTQY

D gene: -
J gene: TRBJ2-5
V gene: TRBV11-2
CDR3 protein: ASNRIGVSETQY

D gene: -
J gene: TRBJ1-1
V gene: TRBV7-9
CDR3 protein: ASSYSTGRSTEAF

D gene: TRBD2
J gene: TRBJ2-1
V gene: TRBV7-2
CDR3 protein: ASSFTSGVSSYNEQF

D gene: -
J gene: TRBJ2-1
V gene: TRBV19
CDR3 protein: ASNRLGEQF

D gene: TRBD1
J gene: TRBJ1-6
V gene: TRBV2
CDR3 protein: ASRGRGLYSPLH

D gene: -
J gene: TRBJ1-2
V gene: TRBV5-8
CDR3 protein: ASSLRQGYGYT

D gene: TRBD1
J gene: TRBJ2-5
V gene: TRBV6-5
CDR3 protein: ASSNRDRVQTQY

D gene: -
J gene: TRBJ1-3
V gene: TRBV19
CDR3 protein: ASSTTRGNTIY

D gene: -
J gene: TRBJ2-2
V gene: TRBV27
CDR3 protein: ASSSYISDGELF

D gene: TRBD1
J gene: TRBJ1-3
V gene: TRBV24-1
CDR3 protein: ATSDPGQGVDTIY

D gene: TRBD1
J gene: TRBJ2-7
V gene: TRBV11-3
CDR3 protein: ASSAGTGISEQY

D gene: -
J gene: TRBJ2-1
V gene: TRBV11-2
CDR3 protein: ASSLPGRGAFGQF

D gene: TRBD1
J gene: TRBJ2-1
V gene: TRBV15
CDR3 protein: ATSHRGIWNEQF

D gene: TRBD2
J gene: TRBJ2-1
V gene: TRBV4-1
CDR3 protein: ASSQGPQRGGGGRQF

D gene: TRBD1
J gene: TRBJ1-2
V gene: TRBV11-2
CDR3 protein: ASSLVQGVHGYT

D gene: TRBD1
J gene: TRBJ2-2
V gene: TRBV19
CDR3 protein: ASRDRGPSGELF

D gene: -
J gene: TRBJ1-4
V gene: TRBV5-5
CDR3 protein: ASSPEYRTAGNEKLF

D gene: TRBD2
J gene: TRBJ2-1
V gene: TRBV11-2
CDR3 protein: ASSLSASGAYNEQF

D gene: -
J gene: TRBJ2-7
V gene: TRBV4-2
CDR3 protein: ASSQDLRAAYEQY

D gene: -
J gene: TRBJ2-1
V gene: TRBV6-5
CDR3 protein: ATQGWGEYNEQF

D gene: TRBD1
J gene: TRBJ1-5
V gene: TRBV28
CDR3 protein: ASRPRGQGAVQPQH

D gene: -
J gene: TRBJ2-4
V gene: TRBV6-5
CDR3 protein: ASGVPAKNIQY

D gene: TRBD1
J gene: TRBJ1-6
V gene: TRBV28
CDR3 protein: ASGAWDSSYNSPLH

D gene: TRBD1
J gene: TRBJ1-2
V gene: TRBV2
CDR3 protein: ASSLQGANYGYT

D gene: -
J gene: TRBJ1-6
V gene: TRBV7-6
CDR3 protein: ASSPLLGGNNSPLH

D gene: -
J gene: TRBJ2-5
V gene: TRBV5-1
CDR3 protein: ASSAFGIQETQY

D gene: -
J gene: TRBJ1-4
V gene: TRBV4-1
CDR3 protein: ASSQEKRYNEKLF

D gene: -
J gene: TRBJ2-1
V gene: TRBV6-6
CDR3 protein: ASSTPAEGNEQF

D gene: -
J gene: TRBJ1-5
V gene: TRBV28
CDR3 protein: ASSYGTPDQPQH

D gene: -
J gene: TRBJ1-2
V gene: TRBV21-1
CDR3 protein: ASSKTHRDGGYT

D gene: -
J gene: TRBJ1-1
V gene: TRBV28
CDR3 protein: ASKPTGPNTEAF

D gene: -
J gene: TRBJ1-1
V gene: TRBV11-2
CDR3 protein: ASSLDQAGAEAF

D gene: -
J gene: TRBJ1-6
V gene: TRBV30
CDR3 protein: AWIDSRPYNSPLH

D gene: TRBD1
J gene: TRBJ2-6
V gene: TRBV4-1
CDR3 protein: ASSQATGAGANVLT

D gene: TRBD2
J gene: TRBJ2-3
V gene: TRBV5-6
CDR3 protein: ASSFIGGGYGTDTQY

D gene: -
J gene: TRBJ2-3
V gene: TRBV11-2
CDR3 protein: ASSPQVNTQY

D gene: -
J gene: TRBJ2-7
V gene: TRBV27
CDR3 protein: ASSLRQGRYEQY

D gene: -
J gene: TRBJ2-1
V gene: TRBV28
CDR3 protein: ASTPRAGNAYNEQF

D gene: -
J gene: TRBJ2-3
V gene: TRBV12-2
CDR3 protein: ASCLGSNTDTQY

D gene: TRBD2
J gene: TRBJ2-3
V gene: TRBV5-1
CDR3 protein: ASSTGLAYTDTQY

D gene: -
J gene: TRBJ1-1
V gene: TRBV5-1
CDR3 protein: ASSRSRQGNIEAF

D gene: TRBD2
J gene: TRBJ2-1
V gene: TRBV5-1
CDR3 protein: ASSFQTSGSGHEQF

D gene: -
J gene: TRBJ1-1
V gene: TRBV6-5
CDR3 protein: ASSFRGKLTEAF

D gene: TRBD1
J gene: TRBJ2-3
V gene: TRBV5-5
CDR3 protein: ASSFRDRGTDTQY

D gene: -
J gene: TRBJ2-3
V gene: TRBV11-2
CDR3 protein: ASSPGSTDTQY

D gene: -
J gene: TRBJ1-5
V gene: TRBV30
CDR3 protein: AWSVERNQPQH